A single sample is the source of the 30 T cell receptor beta chains below, sequenced in a study of T cell repertoires in cytomegalovirus infection. MiXCR, run by TCRdb on the reads, gives a single entry per CDR3 protein. The table lists some 220,000 distinct CDR3 sequences, 35% to 40% of them singletons, with about 60% in the top ten. These receptors' antigens are unknown. The sequencing here drew on CD8+ T cells from cultured PBMCs, taken from culture after CMV antigen stimulation. These receptors all stem from a human donor in good health (CMV status not recorded). Some clones in this sample may be carry-over from other donors' samples.

This chain uses TRBV7-2 with TRBJ2-7; 8 nucleotides agree with TRBD2. V shed 0 bases and J 7 bases; nucleotides not matched to a gene: 11. This CDR3 spans 16 amino acids. The germline CDR1 and CDR2 sequences are SGHTA and FQGNSA. CDR3 sequence (DNA): TGTGCCAGCAGCTTAGCGCTCAACGGGAGGGGTGGGGAGCAGTACTTC. Amino acid sequence: CASSLALNGRGGEQYF.

V is TRBV28 and J is TRBJ2-3; 7 bases match TRBD1. The germline gives CDR1 MDHEN, CDR2 SYDVKM. J gave up 1 base and V 6 bases, and 13 bases lay outside the gene matches. There are 17 residues in the CDR3. This CDR3 is CASSLFSDRVRTDTQYF. The DNA for the CDR3 is TGTGCCAGCAGCCTCTTTTCCGACAGGGTCCGCACAGATACGCAGTATTTT.

This clonotype was seen only a few times. J is TRBJ2-5 and V is TRBV15, with a tentative D call TRBD1 (6 bases). Germline-derived CDR1 and CDR2 are LNHNV and YYDKDF (reference sequence). V dropped 0 bases and J dropped 0 bases, with 8 bases sitting between them. This CDR3 has 15 residues. The CDR3 spells CATSRDRGNQETQYF. The CDR3 DNA is TGTGCCACCAGCAGAGACAGGGGTAACCAAGAGACCCAGTACTTC. Together with reference TRBV15 and TRBJ2-5, the CDR3 gives the full variable domain: DAMVIQNPRYQVTQFGKPVTLSCSQTLNHNVMYWYQQKSSQAPKLLFHYYDKDFNNEADTPDNFQSRRPNTSFCFLDIRSPGLGDTAMYLCATSRDRGNQETQYFGPGTRLLVL.

The chain is built from TRBV27 and TRBJ2-1; D is possibly TRBD1 or TRBD2 (5 bases each). CDR3 length equals 15 residues. V lost 5 bases, J lost 10 bases, and 21 bases lay in between. Germline V gives CDR1 MNHEY, CDR2 SMNVEV (reference sequence). The CDR3 region has the DNA TGTGCCAGCAGTCGTTCGGGGCTTCATACCTACGAGCAGTTCTTC. Translating gives CASSRSGLHTYEQFF.

This clonotype was observed at least ten times. The gene calls are TRBV7-2 and TRBJ2-1; D remains unclear. Germline V gene lookup returns CDR1 SGHTA and CDR2 FQGNSA. The CDR3 runs 16 residues. V lost 5 bases and J lost 0, with 14 bases in between. The CDR3 spells CASSPNLTASYNEQFF. The CDR3 DNA reads TGTGCCAGCAGCCCAAATTTAACCGCCTCCTACAATGAGCAGTTCTTC.

This clonotype was observed a handful of times. The chain couples TRBV29-1 to TRBJ1-1; D is unclear. The germline V gene has CDR1 SQVTM and CDR2 ANQGSEA. The V end was cut by 7 bases, the J end by 3 bases, with 12 bases between. There are 12 residues in the CDR3. The chain's CDR3 is CSAYTEHTEAFF. The CDR3 DNA follows: TGCAGCGCCTACACAGAACACACTGAAGCTTTCTTT.

The chain uses TRBV6-8 and TRBJ2-1; D possibly corresponds to TRBD1 (6 bases). Trimming pared 2 bases from V and 2 bases from J, leaving 13 bases between. The CDR3 loop spans 16 amino acids. Germline V gives CDR1 MNHGY, CDR2 SAAAGT. CDR3 sequence (DNA): TGTGCCAGCAGTTACGCCGACAGGCACCCCTACAATGAGCAGTTCTTC. It translates to CASSYADRHPYNEQFF.

This clonotype showed up many times. The chain has TRBV2 and TRBJ2-5; no clear D. Germline assignment: CDR1 SNHLY and CDR2 FYNNEI. Trimming took off 1 base at V and 6 bases at J, with 0 bases between the two ends. This CDR3 is built from 10 residues. This chain's CDR3 is CASSEETQYF. The DNA for the CDR3 is TGTGCCAGCAGTGAAGAGACCCAGTACTTC.

The chain uses TRBV19 and TRBJ1-4; possible D gene TRBD1, 6 bases. The V and J ends lost 4 bases and 5 bases respectively, with 14 bases between them. The CDR3 spans 15 residues. Germline CDR1 is LNHDA and CDR2 is SQIVND (reference sequence). The CDR3 DNA is TGTGCCAGTAGTACGAACAGGGCCGGGAATGAAAAACTGTTTTTT. It encodes CASSTNRAGNEKLFF.

V is TRBV7-9 and J is TRBJ2-7, with TRBD2 matching 8 bases. CDR1 and CDR2 from the germline V gene are SEHNR and FQNEAQ (reference sequence). This CDR3 region has 17 residues. J lost 4 bases, V lost 5 bases, and 16 bases had no gene match. The CDR3 DNA reads TGTGCCAGCAGCCCCCAGGAGTATGGTAGCGGGGAATACGAGCAGTACTTC. This encodes CASSPQEYGSGEYEQYF.

The chain joins TRBV28 to TRBJ2-7, with D possibly TRBD1 on 6 matching bases. This CDR3 has 15 residues. The germline V gene has CDR1 MDHEN and CDR2 SYDVKM. Trimming removed 6 bases at V and 0 bases at J, with 15 bases between. CDR3 protein: CASSRQDSYSYEQYF. In DNA form, the CDR3 reads TGTGCCAGCAGCCGGCAGGACAGCTACTCCTACGAGCAGTACTTC.

The chain carries TRBV27 and TRBJ2-3; D is unclear. Trimming left V 3 bases short and J 4 bases short, with 8 bases between. The germline gives CDR1 MNHEY, CDR2 SMNVEV (reference sequence). The CDR3 runs to 13 residues. Written as DNA, the CDR3 is TGTGCCAGCAGTTTGGCCCGATCAGATACGCAGTATTTT. This gives the protein CASSLARSDTQYF.

This clonotype appeared a few times. V and J are TRBV12-3 or TRBV12-4 and TRBJ2-3; D remains unclear. The CDR3 totals 15 residues. The V end was cut by 1 base, the J end by 1 base, with 9 bases between. The CDR3 DNA follows: TGTGCCAGCAGTTTAGGACTCAAGGGCACAGATACGCAGTATTTT. Protein: CASSLGLKGTDTQYF.

This clonotype came up a few times. The chain couples TRBV7-2 to TRBJ1-1; a possible D gene is TRBD1 (5 bases). This CDR3 region has 17 residues. Per the germline V gene, CDR1 is SGHTA and CDR2 is FQGNSA. The V gene lost 1 base and the J gene lost 6 bases, with 21 bases spanning the gap. The CDR3 reads CASSLVTGPARSSEAFF. DNA of the CDR3: TGTGCCAGCAGCTTAGTCACAGGTCCAGCCAGATCGTCTGAAGCTTTCTTT. The complete variable domain, with remaining parts taken from reference TRBV7-2 and TRBJ1-1, reads GAGVSQSPSNKVTEKGKDVELRCDPISGHTALYWYRQSLGQGLEFLIYFQGNSAPDKSGLPSDRFSAERTGGSVSTLTIQRTQQEDSAVYLCASSLVTGPARSSEAFFGQGTRLTVV.

The chain combines TRBV27 with TRBJ1-2, with TRBD1 identical over 7 bases. This CDR3 is built from 14 residues. V was pared by 4 bases and J by 3 bases, with 5 bases of the junction left unmatched. Germline CDR1 is MNHEY and CDR2 is SMNVEV (reference sequence). CDR3 in DNA: TGTGCCAGCAGTTCAGGGGGGAGGCACTATGGCTACACCTTC. Encoded protein: CASSSGGRHYGYTF.

This sequence joins TRBV27 and TRBJ2-3, with TRBD2 matching over 10 bases. This CDR3 spans 21 amino acids. Unmatched junction bases numbered 20, after V lost 5 bases and J lost 0 bases. Germline V gene data show CDR1 as MNHEY and CDR2 as SMNVEV (reference sequence). The CDR3 sequence: CASSTRDRVLAGVRSTDTQYF. CDR3 coding DNA: TGTGCCAGCAGTACAAGAGACAGGGTTCTAGCGGGAGTAAGAAGCACAGATACGCAGTATTTT.

This clonotype came up a few times. The gene calls are TRBV27 and TRBJ2-6; D is uncertain. V was shortened by 6 bases and J by 0 bases, with 6 bases between the two germline ends. Germline V lookup: CDR1 MNHEY, CDR2 SMNVEV (reference sequence). The CDR3 has 14 amino acids. The CDR3 DNA follows: TGTGCCAGCAGCCCCTCCTCTGGGGCCAACGTCCTGACTTTC. Its protein product is CASSPSSGANVLTF.

Note on this clonotype: The junction and the germline gene differ at one end; a read error may be behind it. This chain links TRBV12-3 or TRBV12-4 with TRBJ1-2; no reliable D call. The CDR3 sequence is 14 residues long. In DNA form, the CDR3 reads TGTGCAAGCAGTATGGGCCCTAATGGCTATGGCTACACCTTC. It encodes CASSMGPNGYGYTF.

This sequence joins TRBV7-9 and TRBJ1-1, with D maybe TRBD1 (6 bases). V was shortened by 3 bases and J by 4 bases, with 15 bases between the two germline ends. Germline V gives CDR1 SEHNR, CDR2 FQNEAQ (reference sequence). The CDR3 has 15 amino acids. In DNA, the CDR3 is TGTGCCAGCAGCTTTAGACAGGCGGACAGCACTGAAGCTTTCTTT. Its protein is CASSFRQADSTEAFF.

J is TRBJ2-1 and V is TRBV7-9; TRBD2 aligns across 8 bases. J lost 8 bases, V lost 4 bases, and 7 bases had no gene match. CDR3 length equals 14 residues. In germline, CDR1 is SEHNR, CDR2 FQNEAQ (reference sequence). CDR3 coding DNA: TGTGCCAGCAGCTCTCTCGGGGGGGAGGATGAGCAGTTCTTC. Translating gives CASSSLGGEDEQFF.

The chain uses TRBV12-3 or TRBV12-4 and TRBJ1-4; the D gene is possibly TRBD1 (5 bases). The CDR3 loop spans 12 amino acids. The V end was cut by 8 bases, the J end by 6 bases, with 10 bases between. The CDR3 sequence is CASGGTHEKLFF. In nucleotides, the CDR3 is TGTGCCAGCGGCGGGACTCATGAAAAACTGTTTTTT.

A few counts support this clonotype. The V gene is TRBV12-3 or TRBV12-4, the J gene TRBJ1-2; 8 positions match TRBD1. The J segment lost 3 bases and the V segment lost 6 bases, leaving 9 bases of the junction unmatched. This CDR3 comprises 15 residues. CDR3 bases: TGTGCCAGCAGCCCTATGGGACAGGAAGACTATGGCTACACCTTC. It codes for CASSPMGQEDYGYTF.

V is TRBV7-6 and J is TRBJ1-5; D is unclear. V lost 5 bases and J 5 bases, leaving 13 bases between the germline ends. This CDR3 spans 14 amino acids. CDR1 and CDR2 (germline): SGHVS, FNYEAQ. CDR3 in amino acids: CASSPTGRDQPQHF. The CDR3 DNA follows: TGTGCCAGCAGCCCTACCGGACGGGATCAGCCCCAGCATTTT.

The chain has TRBV12-3 or TRBV12-4 and TRBJ2-3; 12 positions match TRBD2. The CDR3 extends over 17 amino acids. With 4 bases clipped from V and 2 bases from J, the junction kept 7 bases outside the gene matches. The CDR3 reads CASSYGLAGRDTDTQYF. DNA for the CDR3: TGTGCCAGCAGTTACGGACTAGCGGGAAGGGACACAGATACGCAGTATTTT.

The genes are TRBV27 and TRBJ2-7, with 7 bases that match TRBD1. Germline lookup yields CDR1 MNHEY and CDR2 SMNVEV (reference sequence). V shed 5 bases, J shed 2 bases, and the junction held 9 bases outside the gene matches. This CDR3 spans 15 amino acids. The CDR3 DNA reads as TGTGCCAGCAGTGGGACAGTAAAAAACGCCTACGAGCAGTACTTC. It codes for CASSGTVKNAYEQYF.

This clonotype has only a few counts. The genes are TRBV27 and TRBJ2-7; 10 bases line up with TRBD1. CDR3 size: 14 residues. Per the germline V gene, CDR1 is MNHEY and CDR2 is SMNVEV (reference sequence). Trimming removed 8 bases from V and 1 base from J; junction bases left unmatched: 5. CDR3 sequence (DNA): TGTGCCAGCCAACCGGGACAGGGGTCCTACGAGCAGTACTTC. It is translated as CASQPGQGSYEQYF.

This clonotype was detected a few times. This sequence joins TRBV27 and TRBJ1-2, with D hard to call. V dropped 2 bases and J dropped 0 bases, with 10 bases sitting between them. CDR1 and CDR2 (germline): MNHEY, SMNVEV (reference sequence). The CDR3 covers 15 residues. The CDR3 region has the DNA TGTGCCAGCAGTTTAATGGCAGACCCTAACTATGGCTACACCTTC. Translation gives CASSLMADPNYGYTF.

The chain uses TRBV29-1 and TRBJ2-2; 7 bases match TRBD1. The CDR3 covers 13 residues. Trimming removed 7 bases from V and 5 bases from J; junction bases left unmatched: 7. Germline-derived CDR1 and CDR2 are SQVTM and ANQGSEA. CDR3 region: CSGGTVLTGELFF. CDR3 sequence (DNA): TGCAGCGGGGGGACAGTCCTGACCGGGGAGCTGTTTTTT.

This clonotype has only one observation. The gene calls are TRBV12-3 or TRBV12-4 and TRBJ2-7; the D gene is possibly TRBD2 (6 bases). The CDR3 is made up of 12 amino acids. V lost 5 bases to trimming and J lost 5 bases, with 10 bases between them. The CDR3: CASSGGSDEQYF. In nucleotides, the CDR3 is TGTGCCAGCAGTGGGGGGTCGGACGAGCAGTACTTC.

In DNA form, the CDR3 reads TGTGCCAGCAGGCCCGGGACAGGGTATTACGATACGCAGTATTTT. Protein product: CASRPGTGYYDTQYF. The chain carries TRBV11-2 and TRBJ2-3; TRBD1 matches at 9 bases. The CDR3 is made up of 15 amino acids. Germline lookup yields CDR1 SGHAT and CDR2 FQNNGV. The ends lost 6 bases at V and 6 bases at J; junction bases unmatched: 10.